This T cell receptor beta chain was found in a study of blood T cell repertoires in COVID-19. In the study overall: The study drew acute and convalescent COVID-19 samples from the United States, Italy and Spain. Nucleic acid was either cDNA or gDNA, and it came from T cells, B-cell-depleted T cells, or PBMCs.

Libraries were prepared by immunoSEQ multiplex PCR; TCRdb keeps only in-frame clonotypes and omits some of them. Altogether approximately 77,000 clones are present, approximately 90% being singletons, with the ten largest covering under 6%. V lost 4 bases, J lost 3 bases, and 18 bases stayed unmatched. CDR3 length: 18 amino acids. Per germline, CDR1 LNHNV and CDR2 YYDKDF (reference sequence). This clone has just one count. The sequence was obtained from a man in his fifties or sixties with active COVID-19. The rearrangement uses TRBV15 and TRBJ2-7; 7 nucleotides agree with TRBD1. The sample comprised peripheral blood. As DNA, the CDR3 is TGTGCCACCAGCACTGCTGGGGGCCGGGGACAGCAGCGCTACGAGCAGTACTTC. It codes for CATSTAGGRGQQRYEQYF.